This is a list of T cell receptor beta chains from one sample in a study of beta chain features in type 1 diabetes. Sequencing used immunoSEQ multiplex PCR; TCRdb keeps in-frame clones, though not all of them. The sample includes roughly 340,000 clones, roughly an eighth seen only once; the top ten take around 0.0099%. The specimen sequenced was naive CD4+ T cells from blood. The source of these receptors is a young woman with type 1 diabetes. CDR3s include the opening cysteine and the closing phenylalanine or tryptophan. Fields, in order: V gene, J gene, D gene, clone size, CDR3 DNA, CDR3 protein. A D gene is named only where the DNA matches it firmly. The listing skips clone size in some rows; elsewhere it reads once, few, many or a size class.

TRBV4-1	TRBJ1-2	.	.	TGCGCCAGCAGCCAACCGTCGTTGGGGGGATCCTATGGCTACACCTTC	CASSQPSLGGSYGYTF
TRBV7-7	TRBJ2-1	TRBD2	.	TGTGCTAGCAGCTTAGGTGCAGCGGGAGGTTTGAGGAATGAGCAGTTCTTC	CASSLGAAGGLRNEQFF
TRBV30	TRBJ2-7	TRBD2	.	TGTGCCTACCACGGGACTAGCGGGACATACGAGCAGTACTTC	CAYHGTSGTYEQYF
TRBV5-4	TRBJ2-5	.	.	TGTGCCAGCAGCTTGGCCAATGGCGGACAAGAGACCCAGTACTTC	CASSLANGGQETQYF
TRBV9	TRBJ2-1	TRBD1	.	TGTGCCAGCAGCGTACAGGGACAGGGGGTCTACAATGAGCAGTTCTTC	CASSVQGQGVYNEQFF
TRBV30	TRBJ1-2	.	.	TGTGCCTGGGGCGCTGGAGGGTATGGCTACACCTTC	CAWGAGGYGYTF
TRBV7-9	TRBJ2-1	TRBD2	.	TGTGCCAGCAGCTTTCCCAGACTAGCGGGAGGGCCGCGGAATGAGCAGTTCTTC	CASSFPRLAGGPRNEQFF
TRBV29-1	TRBJ2-7	TRBD1	few	TGCAGCGTACTGGGACAGGGGGCCAGGGAGCAGTACTTC	CSVLGQGAREQYF
TRBV25-1	TRBJ2-7	TRBD2	.	TGTGCCAGCAGTGAGGGAGGGACTAGCGGATCTTACGAGCAGTACTTC	CASSEGGTSGSYEQYF
TRBV19	TRBJ2-1	TRBD2	few	TGTGCCAGTAAAGGGGCGGGAGGGTGGAAGTACAATGAGCAGTTCTTC	CASKGAGGWKYNEQFF
TRBV5-4	TRBJ2-4	.	few	TGTGCCAGCAGCTTGGGACGGGGCAAAAACATTCAGTACTTC	CASSLGRGKNIQYF
TRBV4-3	TRBJ1-5	TRBD1	.	TGCGCCAGCAGCCCGGGACAGGGAAATCAGCCCCAGCATTTT	CASSPGQGNQPQHF
TRBV29-1	TRBJ1-3	TRBD1	.	TGCAGCGTGGCGGGACAGGGGGCTGGAAACACCATATATTTT	CSVAGQGAGNTIYF
TRBV7-2	TRBJ2-3	TRBD2	.	TGTGCCAGCAGCTCTTCTAGCGGGGGGGCAGATACGCAGTATTTT	CASSSSSGGADTQYF
TRBV11-2	TRBJ2-6	.	few	TGTGCCAGCAGCACCAGGACAGTCCCTGGGGCCAACGTCCTGACTTTC	CASSTRTVPGANVLTF
TRBV5-6	TRBJ2-7	.	.	TGTGCCAGCAGCTCCACTAGAAGGTCCTACGAGCAGTACTTC	CASSSTRRSYEQYF
TRBV7-2	TRBJ2-3	.	.	TGTGCCAGCAGCTCCAGACATCCCACAGATACGCAGTATTTT	CASSSRHPTDTQYF
TRBV7-6	TRBJ1-5	.	few	TGTGCCAGCAGCCCACGGGGTAGCAATCAGCCCCAGCATTTT	CASSPRGSNQPQHF
TRBV10-3	TRBJ2-2	.	few	TGTGCCATAACGGACTGGAACACCGGGGAGCTGTTTTTT	CAITDWNTGELFF
TRBV9	TRBJ2-2	TRBD2	.	TGTGCCAGCAGCGTAGTAAGCGGGAGTGCGAACACCGGGGAGCTGTTTTTT	CASSVVSGSANTGELFF
TRBV18	TRBJ2-5	.	few	TGTGCCAGCTCACCACCAGCATCGGAGACCCAGTACTTC	CASSPPASETQYF
TRBV7-2	TRBJ2-1	.	.	TGTGCCAGCAGCTTAGGGTCGCGGGGGCAGTTCTTC	CASSLGSRGQFF
TRBV7-9	TRBJ2-3	TRBD1	.	TGTGCCACCAGGGGGCTATTCAGCACAGATACGCAGTATTTT	CATRGLFSTDTQYF
TRBV29-1	TRBJ2-3	TRBD2	.	TGCAGCGTTGTCCTATTTGGGGGAGGGGCAGATACGCAGTATTTT	CSVVLFGGGADTQYF
TRBV11-3	TRBJ2-1	.	few	TGTGCCAGCAGCTTAGACTACCACAATGAGCAGTTCTTC	CASSLDYHNEQFF
TRBV5-6	TRBJ2-1	TRBD2	few	TGTGCCAGCAGCTTGGATTCTAGGACTAGCAGCAATGAGCAGTTCTTC	CASSLDSRTSSNEQFF
TRBV4-3	TRBJ1-6	.	few	TGCGCCAGCAGCCAAAAACAGAGCTCCTATAATTCACCCCTCCACTTT	CASSQKQSSYNSPLHF
TRBV7-9	TRBJ2-7	.	.	TGTGCCAGCAGGGTCGGGACAAACGAGCAGTACTTC	CASRVGTNEQYF
TRBV28	TRBJ2-4	.	.	TGTGCCAGCAGTTCCCCAGGGGGGGCCAAAAACATTCAGTACTTC	CASSSPGGAKNIQYF
TRBV5-1	TRBJ1-2	.	.	TGCGCCAGCAGCTTACCGGGTGGGGGAGGCGGCTACACCTTC	CASSLPGGGGGYTF
TRBV5-6	TRBJ2-3	TRBD2	.	TGTGCCAGCCGGGGCGCGGGGGTAAGGACAGATACGCAGTATTTT	CASRGAGVRTDTQYF
TRBV9	TRBJ2-7	TRBD1	few	TGTGCCAGCAGCCCACTGGGACAGGGGTCCTACGAGCAGTACTTC	CASSPLGQGSYEQYF
TRBV27	TRBJ2-7	TRBD1	.	TGTGCCAGCAGTGCCGACAGGGGGCGACCCTACGAGCAGTACTTC	CASSADRGRPYEQYF
TRBV4-3	TRBJ2-2	TRBD1	few	TGCGCCAGCAGCCCAGGGGGCACTGCGGCCGGGGAGCTGTTTTTT	CASSPGGTAAGELFF
TRBV7-2	TRBJ2-7	.	.	TGTGCCAGCAGCTTACCCGCGGTAGAGTACGAGCAGTACTTC	CASSLPAVEYEQYF
TRBV28	TRBJ1-1	.	few	TGTGCCAGCACCACAGCAAACACTGAAGCTTTCTTT	CASTTANTEAFF
TRBV14	TRBJ2-7	TRBD2	.	TGTGCCAGCAGCCAGTTAGCGGGAGCGTTCTACGAGCAGTACTTC	CASSQLAGAFYEQYF
TRBV20-1	TRBJ1-2	.	.	TGCAGTGCCCTCAAACCAGAAGGCTACACCTTC	CSALKPEGYTF
TRBV29-1	TRBJ2-5	.	few	TGCAGCGTCATCCCAGGGGAAGAGACCCAGTACTTC	CSVIPGEETQYF
TRBV11-2	TRBJ2-3	TRBD2	.	TGTGCCAGCAGCTTAGTCAGACTAGCGGACAGAACGAATACGCAGTATTTT	CASSLVRLADRTNTQYF
TRBV18	TRBJ2-7	.	few	TGTGCCAGCTCAGCCGTTCCGGACAGCTACGAGCAGTACTTC	CASSAVPDSYEQYF
TRBV6-6	TRBJ2-7	.	.	TGTGCCAGCAGATGGCGCGGCGCCGAGCAGTACTTC	CASRWRGAEQYF
TRBV7-2	TRBJ2-5	.	few	TGTGCCACCTCTTACAGGTGGGAGACCCAGTACTTC	CATSYRWETQYF
TRBV15	TRBJ2-5	TRBD1	few	TGTGCCACCAGCAGGGGGGCAGGGGGCACAATCCAAGAGACCCAGTACTTC	CATSRGAGGTIQETQYF
TRBV18	TRBJ1-1	.	.	TGTGCCAGCTCACCGGGGTTGGACATGAACACTGAAGCTTTCTTT	CASSPGLDMNTEAFF